The 13 T cell receptor beta chains listed next were all sequenced from one sample in a study of T cell responses to AZD1222 COVID-19 vaccine. The protocol was immunoSEQ multiplex PCR, while the TCRdb copy is restricted to in-frame clones and leaves out a portion. This sample carries approximately 120,000 clones, about 90% of them seen once, and the ten largest clones take roughly 7%. The sequenced sample was peripheral blood, obtained on day 0 of AZD1222 vaccination. Receptors originate from an adult in good health.

The gene calls are TRBV4-3 and TRBJ1-5; tentative D call: TRBD1 (5 bases). V was trimmed by 0 bases and J by 1 base, leaving 10 bases between them. There are 16 residues in the CDR3. The germline V gene encodes CDR1 LGHNA and CDR2 YSLEER. The CDR3 DNA is TGCGCCAGCAGCCAAGATGGTCCAGGGAGCAATCAGCCCCAGCATTTT. It encodes CASSQDGPGSNQPQHF.

The CDR3 DNA reads TGTGCCAGCAGCCAAGACCCCCGAGGAAAGGGCCGACGCTCTGGGGCCAACGTCCTGACTTTC. It encodes CASSQDPRGKGRRSGANVLTF. The V gene is TRBV14, the J gene TRBJ2-6; D uncertain. The CDR3 covers 21 residues. V lost 0 bases and J lost 0, with 21 bases in between. The germline V gene encodes CDR1 SGHDN and CDR2 FVKESK.

This chain connects TRBV6-6 to TRBJ1-5; no clear D. CDR1 is MNHNY, CDR2 SVGAGI, per germline (reference sequence). CDR3 length equals 16 residues. Trimming removed 1 base from V and 0 bases from J, with 10 bases in between. The CDR3 DNA sequence: TGTGCCAGCAGTTACTTCGGGGTCCTTAGCAATCAGCCCCAGCATTTT. Its protein product is CASSYFGVLSNQPQHF.

The J gene is TRBJ2-1, the V gene TRBV3-1 (or the pseudogene TRBV3-2); no clear D gene. Germline V CDR1 and CDR2: LGHDT, YNNKEL (reference sequence). Trimming shortened V by 2 bases and J by 9 bases, and 5 bases separated the two germline ends. The CDR3 extends over 11 amino acids. CDR3 protein: CASSQSVEQFF. CDR3 nucleotide sequence: TGTGCCAGCAGCCAATCGGTTGAGCAGTTCTTC.

This rearrangement joins TRBV11-2 to TRBJ1-3; no firm D call. The CDR3 has 14 residues. Germline CDR1 SGHAT, CDR2 FQNNGV. Trimming took off 2 bases at V and 1 base at J, with 6 bases between the two ends. Written as DNA, the CDR3 is TGTGCCAGCAGCTTAAGCCTGTCTGGAAACACCATATATTTT. The encoded protein is CASSLSLSGNTIYF.

The chain employs TRBV27 and TRBJ2-2; tentatively, D is TRBD2 (5 bases). The length of the CDR3 is 13 residues. Trimming cost V 3 bases and J 7 bases, with 9 bases left between them. Per germline, CDR1 MNHEY and CDR2 SMNVEV (reference sequence). The CDR3 region has the DNA TGTGCCAGCAGTTTCCCCGGGGACGGGGAGCTGTTTTTT. This encodes CASSFPGDGELFF.

CDR3 coding DNA: TGTGCCTCGCAGCCAGACGGTAATCAGCCCCAGCATTTT. Amino acids: CASQPDGNQPQHF. The chain links TRBV10-3 to TRBJ1-5; no reliable D call. The CDR3 has 13 amino acids. V lost 11 bases to trimming and J lost 4 bases, with 15 bases between them. Germline V gene lookup returns CDR1 ENHRY and CDR2 SYGVKD.

The chain uses TRBV2 and TRBJ1-1, with D hard to call. The CDR3 runs to 13 residues. V shed 5 bases and J shed 1 base, with 8 bases lying between them. Germline V gives CDR1 SNHLY, CDR2 FYNNEI. The CDR3 nucleotides are TGTGCCAGCAGTTACACAGAGAACACTGAAGCTTTCTTT. Translating it yields CASSYTENTEAFF. Full variable domain (remainder filled in from reference TRBV2 and TRBJ1-1): EPEVTQTPSHQVTQMGQEVILRCVPISNHLYFYWYRQILGQKVEFLVSFYNNEISEKSEIFDDQFSVERPDGSNFTLKIRSTKLEDSAMYFCASSYTENTEAFFGQGTRLTVV.

The J gene is TRBJ2-1, the V gene TRBV29-1; 8 nucleotides align to TRBD1. V shed 0 bases, J shed 7 bases, and the junction held 5 bases outside the gene matches. The CDR3 extends over 14 amino acids. CDR1 is SQVTM, CDR2 ANQGSEA, per germline. The CDR3 coding sequence is TGCAGCGTTGAAGATGTCGACAGGGGTAATGAGCAGTTCTTC. Residues: CSVEDVDRGNEQFF.

The chain links TRBV7-2 to TRBJ2-7; unclear D gene. Deletions cut 5 bases from V and 4 bases from J, with 18 bases between. CDR3 length: 15 amino acids. CDR1 is SGHTA and CDR2 is FQGNSA in the germline V gene. CDR3 nucleotides: TGTGCCAGCAGCGCCCCCCGGACCGGTAGGTACGAGCAGTACTTC. Its protein product is CASSAPRTGRYEQYF.

This clone was seen once. The chain couples TRBV16 to TRBJ2-2, with D perhaps matching TRBD2 (6 bases). This CDR3 is built from 15 residues. Germline V gene sequence: CDR1 KGHSY, CDR2 FQNENV. Deletions cut 4 bases from V and 7 bases from J, with 16 bases between. Here the CDR3 reads CASSPTLRRDGELFF. CDR3 bases: TGTGCCAGCAGCCCGACCTTAAGGCGGGACGGGGAGCTGTTTTTT.

The chain uses TRBV5-1 and TRBJ2-2; D remains unclear. V was clipped by 5 bases and J by 3 bases, with 8 bases between them. There are 13 residues in the CDR3. In germline, CDR1 is SGHRS, CDR2 YFSETQ. The CDR3 DNA sequence: TGCGCCAGCAGTCTTCTAGACACCGGGGAGCTGTTTTTT. This encodes CASSLLDTGELFF.

The rearrangement joins TRBV5-1 to TRBJ1-2, with D unresolved. Trimming left V 3 bases short and J 7 bases short, with 13 bases between. The length of the CDR3 is 13 residues. Germline assignment: CDR1 SGHRS and CDR2 YFSETQ. Written as DNA, the CDR3 is TGCGCCAGCAGCTCCGACATGGCTGGTGGCTACACCTTC. This gives the protein CASSSDMAGGYTF.